A single sample is the source of the 16 T cell receptor beta chains below, sequenced in a study of a mutant IDH1 vaccine in newly diagnosed glioma. Their antigens remain unidentified. Repertoires were generated with immunoSEQ multiplex PCR, while TCRdb's copy carries only in-frame clones and drops some. The profile shows 23,000 or so clones, roughly 77% of them singletons. The sample's time point: week 5, during vaccination. Each dose of the vaccine consisted of 300 ug of mutant IDH1 20-mer peptide, with topical imiquimod. Material: PBMCs, obtained from a glioma patient whose treatment included an IDH1 peptide vaccine. These receptors all stem from a man aged 40-50 years with glioma.

V usage is TRBV19 and J usage is TRBJ1-1; TRBD1 matches at 8 bases. The CDR3 runs to 14 residues. Trimming removed 6 bases from V and 6 bases from J; junction bases left unmatched: 9. Germline V gene lookup returns CDR1 LNHDA and CDR2 SQIVND (reference sequence). The DNA of the CDR3 is TGTGCCAGTAGGGGGGGACAGGCAATGTCTGAAGCTTTCTTT. It yields the protein CASRGGQAMSEAFF.

About this clone: In this CDR3 the conserved last residue, phenylalanine or tryptophan, is missing, so a read error is likely. It is unclear where the CDR3 begins or ends on the DNA, so no DNA is shown, and the CDR3 is as TCRdb lists it. The chain couples TRBV6-6 to TRBJ2-7; the table calls TRBD1, which could not be checked here. Germline V gene sequence: CDR1 MNHNY, CDR2 SVGAGI (reference sequence). Both ends counted, the CDR3 spans 10 residues. The CDR3 sequence: CASRPPGHLN.

V gene TRBV5-1 combines with J gene TRBJ2-4, with no clear D. The CDR3 spans 15 residues. Germline values: CDR1 SGHRS, CDR2 YFSETQ. V was clipped by 7 bases and J by 2 bases, with 16 bases between them. The CDR3, as DNA: TGCGCCAGCTCAGCATCGGACCCGTCCAAAAACATTCAGTACTTC. Amino acid sequence: CASSASDPSKNIQYF.

V gene TRBV2 combines with J gene TRBJ2-2, with unresolved D. The germline V gene encodes CDR1 SNHLY and CDR2 FYNNEI. The V and J ends lost 6 bases and 7 bases respectively, with 21 bases between them. This CDR3 contains 16 residues. CDR3 DNA: TGTGCCAGCAGCTTTTTGTTGGTTAGGGTAGGCGGGGAGCTGTTTTTT. Amino acid sequence: CASSFLLVRVGGELFF.

A few counts support this clone. This rearrangement joins TRBV4-1 to TRBJ1-6; D is undetermined. Per the germline V gene, CDR1 is MGHRA and CDR2 is YSYEKL. This CDR3 spans 13 amino acids. Trimming removed 4 bases at V and 9 bases at J, with 10 bases between. CDR3 in DNA: TGCGCCAGCAGCCTAGAGGCGAGTTCACCCCTCCACTTT. Its translation is CASSLEASSPLHF.

The DNA of the CDR3 is TGTGCCAGCAGCTTCCAAGAGACCCAGTACTTC. Protein product: CASSFQETQYF. The gene calls are TRBV11-2 and TRBJ2-5; no clear D. Germline-derived CDR1 and CDR2 are SGHAT and FQNNGV. The CDR3 extends over 11 amino acids. Trimming took off 3 bases at V and 1 base at J, with 0 bases between the two ends.

V usage is TRBV10-2 and J usage is TRBJ2-1, with 8 bases identical to TRBD2. There are 17 residues in the CDR3. The ends lost 3 bases at V and 4 bases at J; junction bases unmatched: 11. CDR1 WSHSY and CDR2 SAAADI come from the germline V gene. The CDR3 protein is CASSEGSGRAGYNEQFF. The CDR3 DNA sequence: TGCGCCAGCAGTGAAGGAAGCGGGAGAGCAGGATACAATGAGCAGTTCTTC.

The V gene is TRBV30, the J gene TRBJ2-1; 13 bases are shared with TRBD2. J gave up 0 bases and V 4 bases, and 6 bases lay outside the gene matches. The CDR3 has 17 amino acids. Germline V gives CDR1 GTSNPN, CDR2 SVGIG (reference sequence). CDR3 protein: CAWKMGLAGSSYNEQFF. DNA for the CDR3: TGTGCCTGGAAGATGGGACTAGCGGGGAGCTCCTACAATGAGCAGTTCTTC.

The chain combines TRBV19 with TRBJ1-2; D gene uncertain. V lost 3 bases and J lost 4, with 12 bases in between. This CDR3 has 14 amino acids. Germline V lookup: CDR1 LNHDA, CDR2 SQIVND (reference sequence). The DNA of the CDR3 is TGTGCCAGTAGTATTCGTGCCGCTACCTATGGCTACACCTTC. Translated, it gives CASSIRAATYGYTF.

The rearrangement joins TRBV19 to TRBJ1-2, with no clear D. The CDR3 is 14 residues long. Germline CDR1 reads LNHDA; CDR2 reads SQIVND (reference sequence). V was cut by 6 bases and J by 2 bases, with 13 bases left in between. Here the CDR3 reads CASSLGSPNYGYTF. In DNA, the CDR3 is TGTGCCAGTAGCCTGGGTTCTCCCAACTATGGCTACACCTTC.

This clone was counted only a few times. The genes are TRBV14 and TRBJ1-2; 12 nucleotides match TRBD1. This CDR3 comprises 15 residues. Per the germline V gene, CDR1 is SGHDN and CDR2 is FVKESK. Unmatched junction bases numbered 6, after V lost 3 bases and J lost 7 bases. The DNA of the CDR3 is TGTGCCAGCAGCCAGAACCGGGACAGGGGGCCTGGCTACACCTTC. Its translation is CASSQNRDRGPGYTF.

The V call is TRBV7-2, the J call TRBJ2-3; maybe TRBD1 (5 bases). Germline CDR1 is SGHTA and CDR2 is FQGNSA. The CDR3 runs to 14 residues. Trimming took off 8 bases at V and 3 bases at J, with 15 bases between the two ends. The CDR3 DNA is TGTGCCAGCGAGCCCAGGGTAGGGACAGATACGCAGTATTTT. Encoded protein: CASEPRVGTDTQYF.

The chain recombines TRBV6-5 with TRBJ1-6; D not resolved. Between the trimmed V and J ends, which lost 7 bases and 5 bases, there was a span of 12 bases. Per germline, CDR1 MNHEY and CDR2 SVGAGI. CDR3 size: 14 residues. For the CDR3, the DNA is TGTGCCAGCACGCCGAACGTTCATAATTCACCCCTCCACTTT. It specifies CASTPNVHNSPLHF.

This clone is classed as medium-sized. The CDR3 loop is CASSLTGTGLLGEQFF. The DNA of the CDR3 is TGTGCCAGCAGCCTAACCGGGACAGGGCTTTTGGGCGAGCAGTTCTTC. The chain recombines TRBV5-4 with TRBJ2-1; 9 bases agree with TRBD1. The germline V gene has CDR1 SGHNT and CDR2 YYREEE (reference sequence). Losses at the gene ends were 4 bases for V and 10 bases for J; bases not matched to a gene: 15. This CDR3 is built from 16 residues.

The rearrangement links TRBV7-6 to TRBJ1-6; D might be TRBD1 (5 bases). The CDR3 has 14 residues. The germline V gene has CDR1 SGHVS and CDR2 FNYEAQ. V dropped 1 base and J dropped 7 bases, with 8 bases sitting between them. Here the CDR3 DNA reads TGTGCCAGCAGCTTAGGGACACAGAATTCACCCCTCCACTTT. Protein sequence: CASSLGTQNSPLHF.

This clone showed up just once. This rearrangement joins TRBV9 to TRBJ1-2, with D maybe TRBD1 (5 bases). The CDR3 loop spans 13 amino acids. The germline V and J ends were trimmed by 4 bases and 3 bases, with 10 bases remaining between them. CDR1 is SGDLS and CDR2 is YYNGEE in the germline V gene. CDR3 sequence (DNA): TGTGCCAGCAGCCCCCAGGGCTACTATGGCTACACCTTC. As protein: CASSPQGYYGYTF.